This TCR beta chain originates from a study of blood T cell repertoires in COVID-19. Study context: COVID-19 samples, acute and convalescent, were from the United States, Italy and Spain.

Germline CDR1 LNHDA, CDR2 SQIVND (reference sequence). The length of the CDR3 is 14 residues. With 7 bases clipped from V and 3 bases from J, the junction kept 7 bases outside the gene matches. As handled by the study authors: Reference gene primer amplification in the assay estimated nucleated cell counts. Some clones are missing from TCRdb's copy, which holds only in-frame ones; the method was immunoSEQ multiplex PCR. V, J and clone size are those of that table, while D and trimming were read from the DNA. The table includes a few hundred thousand clones, over 75% detected once. The TCR was taken from a woman aged 70-85 years with COVID-19, enrolled during active disease. Source material: peripheral blood. The chain joins TRBV19 to TRBJ1-2, with 8 bases fitting TRBD1. The CDR3 loop reads CASTGGSPYYGYTF. In nucleotides, the CDR3 is TGTGCCAGTACAGGGGGCTCTCCCTACTATGGCTACACCTTC.